This TCR beta chain was identified during a study of blood T cell repertoires in COVID-19. This clone was counted only a few times. Here immunoSEQ multiplex PCR was the method, and the copy in TCRdb shows in-frame clones only, minus some. The profile covers a few hundred thousand clones, with 87% appearing a single time and about 1.9% taken by the ten largest. The J segment lost 6 bases and the V segment lost 2 bases, leaving 5 bases of the junction unmatched. The CDR3 contains 14 residues. Germline V gene lookup returns CDR1 SGHKS and CDR2 YYEKEE (reference sequence). The chain recombines TRBV5-5 with TRBJ2-1, with 7 bases fitting TRBD1. This receptor was taken from a man aged 35 to 55 in a cohort exposed to, infected with or recovered from COVID-19 (not recorded which). The specimen sequenced was PBMCs or T cells enriched from blood (not recorded which). The CDR3 region is CASSLIPGGNEQFF. CDR3 nucleotide sequence: TGTGCCAGCAGCTTAATCCCAGGGGGCAATGAGCAGTTCTTC.